Presented here are 16 T cell receptor beta chains from one specimen sequenced in a study of cytomegalovirus exposure and HLA in healthy donors. The PCR employed 60 Vbeta primers together with 13 Jbeta primers. TCRdb's copy holds only in-frame clones and misses some; the assay was immunoSEQ multiplex PCR. This table holds about 84,000 clones, approximately 78% found once. The sequenced material came from PBMCs. These receptors all come from a male donor in good health and CMV-seropositive.

The genes are TRBV25-1 and TRBJ2-7, with TRBD2 identical over 13 bases. Germline lookup yields CDR1 MGHDK and CDR2 SYGVNS. The CDR3 extends over 16 amino acids. Trimming took 4 bases from V and 0 from J; bases not matched to a gene: 3. The DNA of the CDR3 is TGTGCCAGCAGTGGGACTAGCGGGAGCCACTCCTACGAGCAGTACTTC. Encoded protein: CASSGTSGSHSYEQYF.

The J gene is TRBJ2-7, the V gene TRBV15; D perhaps matches TRBD2 (6 bases). Germline CDR1 is LNHNV and CDR2 is YYDKDF (reference sequence). V was trimmed by 2 bases and J by 6 bases, leaving 20 bases between them. The CDR3 runs to 16 residues. CDR3 coding DNA: TGTGCCACCAGCAGAACGATCAGTAGACTAGATGCCGAGCAGTACTTC. This gives the protein CATSRTISRLDAEQYF.

This clone was counted a single time. The rearrangement uses TRBV4-2 and TRBJ2-7; TRBD2 might be the D (6 bases). CDR3 size: 14 residues. Germline values: CDR1 LGHNA, CDR2 YNFKEQ. V dropped 5 bases and J dropped 2 bases, with 13 bases sitting between them. The CDR3 reads CASSAFSGTYEQYF. The CDR3 DNA reads TGTGCCAGCAGCGCATTTAGCGGCACCTACGAGCAGTACTTC.

The chain links TRBV6-1 to TRBJ1-2; the D is unclear. Trimming took off 7 bases at V and 13 bases at J, with 16 bases between the two ends. Per the germline V gene, CDR1 is MNHNS and CDR2 is SASEGT. CDR3 length: 11 residues. The CDR3 DNA is TGTGCCAGCAAAAGCTTCGAAGTCTGCACCTTC. This gives the protein CASKSFEVCTF.

The gene calls are TRBV29-1 and TRBJ2-2; D perhaps matches TRBD1 (6 bases). The ends were cut back, 4 bases at V and 0 bases at J, with 12 bases in the middle. CDR3 length: 15 residues. CDR1 and CDR2 (germline): SQVTM, ANQGSEA. CDR3 DNA: TGCAGCGTTGGTACTTCAGGGGCGAACACCGGGGAGCTGTTTTTT. Translating it yields CSVGTSGANTGELFF.

V gene TRBV5-4 combines with J gene TRBJ2-3; 7 bases match TRBD2. This CDR3 spans 15 amino acids. Germline CDR1 reads SGHNT; CDR2 reads YYREEE (reference sequence). Trimming at V came to 0 bases and at J to 0 bases, leaving 1 base not matched to a gene. The CDR3 sequence is CASSLASGSTDTQYF. In DNA, the CDR3 is TGTGCCAGCAGCTTGGCTAGCGGTAGCACAGATACGCAGTATTTT.

V gene TRBV7-2 combines with J gene TRBJ2-5; weak D call: TRBD1 (6 bases). Germline V gene data show CDR1 as SGHTA and CDR2 as FQGNSA. This CDR3 has 14 amino acids. V shed 5 bases and J shed 8 bases, with 18 bases lying between them. CDR3 protein: CASSERGTPKTQYF. CDR3 DNA: TGTGCCAGCAGCGAACGTGGGACACCTAAAACCCAGTACTTC.

This rearrangement joins TRBV28 to TRBJ1-5, with TRBD1 as a possible D gene (5 bases). Trimming took 2 bases from V and 1 from J, leaving 15 bases between them. This CDR3 is built from 17 residues. From germline, CDR1 is MDHEN and CDR2 SYDVKM. The CDR3, as DNA: TGTGCCAGCAGTTTAAGGCTTTGGAGGGGAAGCAATCAGCCCCAGCATTTT. Encoded protein: CASSLRLWRGSNQPQHF.

The gene calls are TRBV5-1 and TRBJ2-1; 12 positions agree with TRBD2. The germline V gene has CDR1 SGHRS and CDR2 YFSETQ. The CDR3 is 16 amino acids. After removal of 5 bases from V and 5 bases from J, the junction contained 8 bases not matched to a gene. CDR3 sequence (DNA): TGCGCCAGCAGAGTTACTAGCGGGAGGTTGAACAATGAGCAGTTCTTC. Protein sequence: CASRVTSGRLNNEQFF.

The rearrangement joins TRBV30 to TRBJ2-5, with 10 bases that match TRBD2. With 4 bases clipped from V and 2 bases from J, the junction kept 7 bases outside the gene matches. CDR3 length: 15 amino acids. CDR1 is GTSNPN, CDR2 SVGIG, per germline (reference sequence). CDR3 region: CAWTRGLAVQETQYF. CDR3 nucleotides: TGTGCCTGGACTAGAGGACTAGCGGTTCAAGAGACCCAGTACTTC.

The rearrangement joins TRBV11-1 to TRBJ2-6; D perhaps matches TRBD2 (6 bases). Germline V gives CDR1 SGHAT, CDR2 FQDESV (reference sequence). Trimming took off 2 bases at V and 3 bases at J, with 14 bases between the two ends. The CDR3 covers 17 residues. For the CDR3, the DNA is TGTGCCAGCAGCTTACCGGGGGACCTACGTGGGGCCAACGTCCTGACTTTC. It codes for CASSLPGDLRGANVLTF.

The chain employs TRBV7-3 and TRBJ2-2; 10 bases line up with TRBD2. J gave up 6 bases and V 3 bases, and 4 bases lay outside the gene matches. There are 15 residues in the CDR3. Germline lookup yields CDR1 SGHTA and CDR2 FQGTGA. The CDR3 coding sequence is TGTGCCAGCAGCTTCAGCGGGAGGGCGGCCGGGGAGCTGTTTTTT. Residues: CASSFSGRAAGELFF.

The chain uses TRBV5-8 and TRBJ2-1; 11 bases are a match to TRBD2. Germline CDR1 is SGHTS and CDR2 is YDEGEE. This CDR3 is built from 18 residues. V was pared by 0 bases and J by 3 bases, with 8 bases of the junction left unmatched. The DNA of the CDR3 is TGTGCCAGCAGCTTGGCCAATCTAGCGGGAGGTATCTACAATGAGCAGTTCTTC. This sequence encodes CASSLANLAGGIYNEQFF.

V usage is TRBV18 and J usage is TRBJ1-1, with 11 bases matching TRBD1. V dropped 5 bases and J dropped 6; count of bases not matched to a gene: 5. The CDR3 covers 14 residues. Germline V gene lookup returns CDR1 KGHSH and CDR2 LQKENI. This CDR3 reads CASSSGQGAAEAFF. CDR3 nucleotides: TGTGCCAGCTCAAGCGGACAGGGGGCGGCTGAAGCTTTCTTT.

This clone was picked up a small number of times. V gene TRBV28 combines with J gene TRBJ1-5; 8 nucleotides line up with TRBD1. Trimming removed 4 bases from V and 1 base from J; junction bases left unmatched: 0. The CDR3 extends over 14 amino acids. Germline CDR1 reads MDHEN; CDR2 reads SYDVKM. CDR3 amino acids: CASSSGGSNQPQHF. Written as DNA, the CDR3 is TGTGCCAGCAGTTCAGGGGGCAGCAATCAGCCCCAGCATTTT.

The J gene is TRBJ2-2, the V gene TRBV7-2; D unresolved. This CDR3 comprises 15 residues. V was cut by 4 bases and J by 6 bases, with 15 bases left in between. CDR1 is SGHTA and CDR2 is FQGNSA in the germline V gene. CDR3 nucleotide sequence: TGTGCCAGCAGCTCCCGCGATTGGTTGGCCGGGGAGCTGTTTTTT. The encoded protein is CASSSRDWLAGELFF. The entire variable domain, with the rest obtained from reference TRBV7-2 and TRBJ2-2, is as follows: GAGVSQSPSNKVTEKGKDVELRCDPISGHTALYWYRQSLGQGLEFLIYFQGNSAPDKSGLPSDRFSAERTGGSVSTLTIQRTQQEDSAVYLCASSSRDWLAGELFFGEGSRLTVL.